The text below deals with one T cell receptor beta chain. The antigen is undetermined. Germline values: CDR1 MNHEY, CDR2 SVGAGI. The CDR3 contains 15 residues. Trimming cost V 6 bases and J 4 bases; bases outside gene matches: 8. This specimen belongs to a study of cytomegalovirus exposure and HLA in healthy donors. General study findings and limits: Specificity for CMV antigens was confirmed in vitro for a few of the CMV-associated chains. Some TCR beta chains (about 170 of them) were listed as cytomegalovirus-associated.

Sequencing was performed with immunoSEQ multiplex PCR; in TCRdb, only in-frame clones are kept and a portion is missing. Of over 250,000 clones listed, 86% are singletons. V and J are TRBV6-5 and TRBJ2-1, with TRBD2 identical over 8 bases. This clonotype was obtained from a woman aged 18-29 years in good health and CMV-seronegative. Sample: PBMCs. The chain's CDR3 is CASRSSSGRYNEQFF. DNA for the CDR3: TGTGCCAGCAGATCCTCTAGCGGGCGGTACAATGAGCAGTTCTTC.